Presented here are 20 T cell receptor beta chains from one specimen sequenced in a study of OX40 agonist ivuxolimab in advanced cancers. Measured with immunoSEQ multiplex PCR; TCRdb has only the in-frame clones, and not every one. The data contain 53,000 or so clones, about four fifths of them singletons. This sample comprised CD4+ or CD8+ T cells sorted from blood, obtained in a trial of the OX40 agonist ivuxolimab. All receptors come from an adult with an advanced solid tumor such as melanoma, head and neck, liver or kidney cancer.

CDR3: CASSQGVARSYEQYF. CDR3 nucleotides: TGTGCCAGCAGCCAAGGAGTAGCAAGGAGCTACGAGCAGTACTTC. The chain links TRBV14 to TRBJ2-7; the D is unclear. CDR1 is SGHDN, CDR2 FVKESK, per germline. This CDR3 has 15 amino acids. The ends were cut back, 1 base at V and 3 bases at J, with 13 bases in the middle.

The gene calls are TRBV29-1 and TRBJ1-3; 9 positions agree with TRBD1. The CDR3 has 13 residues. CDR1 and CDR2 from the germline V gene are SQVTM and ANQGSEA. J lost 8 bases, V lost 4 bases, and 6 bases had no gene match. The CDR3 reads CSVGPGQGDTIYF. CDR3 nucleotide sequence: TGCAGCGTTGGACCGGGACAGGGTGACACCATATATTTT.

V gene TRBV5-6 combines with J gene TRBJ2-1, with a tentative D call TRBD1 (5 bases). The germline V gene encodes CDR1 SGHDT and CDR2 YYEEEE. Trimming removed 0 bases from V and 9 bases from J, with 13 bases in between. This CDR3 is 14 amino acids long. CDR3 in DNA: TGTGCCAGCAGCTTGGGGGGCGGCATTGGTGAGCAGTTCTTC. It is translated as CASSLGGGIGEQFF.

V usage is TRBV7-3 and J usage is TRBJ2-3; 10 bases map to TRBD2. Per the germline V gene, CDR1 is SGHTA and CDR2 is FQGTGA. The CDR3 covers 14 residues. The V gene end was trimmed by 5 bases and the J gene end by 4 bases; junction bases not matched to a gene: 3. The CDR3 DNA reads TGTGCCAGCAGCCTAGCGGGAGCGGCAGATACGCAGTATTTT. The encoded protein is CASSLAGAADTQYF. The full variable domain, completed using reference TRBV7-3 and TRBJ2-3, is GAGVSQTPSNKVTEKGKYVELRCDPISGHTALYWYRQSLGQGPEFLIYFQGTGAADDSGLPNDRFFAVRPEGSVSTLKIQRTERGDSAVYLCASSLAGAADTQYFGPGTRLTVL.

This chain uses TRBV14 with TRBJ2-1; TRBD2 agrees at 9 bases. The CDR3 covers 16 residues. Germline CDR1 reads SGHDN; CDR2 reads FVKESK. V lost 1 base, J lost 7 bases, and 8 bases stayed unmatched. The CDR3 reads CASSQVAGLASNEQFF. CDR3 nucleotide sequence: TGTGCCAGCAGCCAAGTTGCGGGACTAGCCTCAAATGAGCAGTTCTTC.

V gene TRBV11-2 combines with J gene TRBJ2-3, with unresolved D. CDR3 length: 13 residues. V was cut by 5 bases and J by 4 bases, with 10 bases left in between. Germline lookup yields CDR1 SGHAT and CDR2 FQNNGV. The CDR3 is CASSQTRADTQYF. The CDR3, as DNA: TGTGCCAGCAGCCAAACTCGCGCAGATACGCAGTATTTT.

V and J are TRBV25-1 and TRBJ2-3, with TRBD1 matching over 9 bases. This CDR3 has 15 residues. V shed 2 bases, J shed 3 bases, and the junction held 3 bases outside the gene matches. In germline, CDR1 is MGHDK, CDR2 SYGVNS. The CDR3 coding sequence is TGTGCCAGCAGTGAAGGGGGGACAGGGACAGATACGCAGTATTTT. Its translation: CASSEGGTGTDTQYF.

This chain links TRBV28 with TRBJ2-1; TRBD2 agrees at 14 bases. In germline, CDR1 is MDHEN, CDR2 SYDVKM. The CDR3 totals 18 residues. The V and J ends lost 7 bases and 8 bases, in that order; junction bases with no gene match: 16. CDR3 amino acids: CASTSGGLAGDFAYEQFF. DNA for the CDR3: TGTGCCAGCACTTCAGGGGGACTAGCGGGAGATTTCGCCTATGAGCAGTTCTTC.

V gene TRBV15 combines with J gene TRBJ1-2, with TRBD1 matching over 8 bases. This CDR3 is built from 13 residues. V trimming: 4 bases; J trimming: 7 bases; junction bases outside the gene matches: 5. Germline CDR1 LNHNV, CDR2 YYDKDF (reference sequence). DNA of the CDR3: TGTGCCACCAGCAAAGACAGGGGCGGTGGCTACACCTTC. Amino acid sequence: CATSKDRGGGYTF.

V gene TRBV18 combines with J gene TRBJ2-5; 8 positions agree with TRBD1. This CDR3 has 14 amino acids. CDR1 is KGHSH and CDR2 is LQKENI in the germline V gene. V lost 6 bases and J lost 5; bases outside the gene matches: 8. In DNA form, the CDR3 reads TGTGCCAGCTCCACCAGGGGGCTAGCGGAGACCCAGTACTTC. Its translation: CASSTRGLAETQYF.

CDR3 coding DNA: TGCAGCGTTGAAGAGGGGGGTTTAAGGGAAAAACTGTTTTTT. This encodes CSVEEGGLREKLFF. The chain employs TRBV29-1 and TRBJ1-4; TRBD1 might be the D (5 bases). Trimming shortened V by 0 bases and J by 8 bases, and 13 bases separated the two germline ends. The CDR3 is made up of 14 amino acids. CDR1 is SQVTM and CDR2 is ANQGSEA in the germline V gene.

In DNA, the CDR3 is TGTGCCAGCAGCCTCCTGTCGGATACGCAGTATTTT. It translates to CASSLLSDTQYF. The chain combines TRBV28 with TRBJ2-3; D not certain. The CDR3 runs to 12 residues. The V gene lost 6 bases and the J gene lost 6 bases, with 10 bases spanning the gap. Germline-derived CDR1 and CDR2 are MDHEN and SYDVKM.

This clone appeared a single time. V is TRBV27 and J is TRBJ1-6; 8 bases are a match to TRBD1. With V trimmed by 6 bases and J by 1 base, 17 bases remained unmatched. The CDR3 extends over 20 amino acids. Per the germline V gene, CDR1 is MNHEY and CDR2 is SMNVEV (reference sequence). The CDR3 reads CASRPVPGQAGVSYNSPLHF. The CDR3 bases are TGTGCCAGCAGACCTGTACCGGGACAGGCCGGGGTGTCCTATAATTCACCCCTCCACTTT.

V and J are TRBV6-5 and TRBJ1-5, with D maybe TRBD1 (5 bases). Germline lookup yields CDR1 MNHEY and CDR2 SVGAGI. The CDR3 spans 14 residues. Between the trimmed V and J ends, which lost 5 bases and 1 base, there was a span of 9 bases. CDR3 DNA: TGTGCCAGCAGTAGCCGACAGAGCAATCAGCCCCAGCATTTT. This translates into CASSSRQSNQPQHF.

This sequence joins TRBV5-1 and TRBJ1-1; TRBD1 matches at 9 bases. V gave up 1 base and J gave up 4 bases; unmatched junction bases: 8. CDR1 SGHRS and CDR2 YFSETQ come from the germline V gene. CDR3 length: 16 residues. Written as DNA, the CDR3 is TGCGCCAGCAGCTTGCGAACAGGGGGCAAGGGCACTGAAGCTTTCTTT. Encoded protein: CASSLRTGGKGTEAFF.

This rearrangement joins TRBV7-9 to TRBJ2-1; D could derive from TRBD1 or TRBD2 (7 bases each). The CDR3 loop spans 15 amino acids. The germline V gene has CDR1 SEHNR and CDR2 FQNEAQ (reference sequence). V lost 5 bases and J 10 bases, leaving 21 bases between the germline ends. CDR3 sequence: CASSPRGAGGLEQFF. In nucleotides, the CDR3 is TGTGCCAGCAGCCCCCGGGGGGCAGGGGGTTTGGAGCAGTTCTTC.

V is TRBV30 and J is TRBJ2-7, with 9 nucleotides matching TRBD1. V trimming: 5 bases; J trimming: 3 bases; junction bases outside the gene matches: 8. CDR3 length: 14 residues. Germline CDR1 and CDR2: GTSNPN and SVGIG (reference sequence). CDR3 residues: CAWAVGTGFYEQYF. The CDR3 region has the DNA TGTGCCTGGGCGGTCGGGACAGGGTTCTACGAGCAGTACTTC.

A note on this clone: It is likely a read error, because the conserved phenylalanine at the end of the CDR3 is missing. Because the CDR3's place on the DNA is in doubt, the DNA is left out and the CDR3 is given as listed by TCRdb. The chain has TRBV27 and TRBJ1-6. CDR1 is MNHEY, CDR2 SMNVEV, per germline (reference sequence). The CDR3 length equals 8 residues, ends included. CDR3 residues: CASSWGGP.

This clone came up once. This chain uses TRBV5-4 with TRBJ2-5; D possibly corresponds to TRBD2 (6 bases). V was shortened by 4 bases and J by 3 bases, with 13 bases between the two germline ends. Germline V gene lookup returns CDR1 SGHNT and CDR2 YYREEE (reference sequence). CDR3 length: 14 amino acids. The CDR3 region has the DNA TGTGCCAGCAGCCCCGTCGAGCGGGAAGAGACCCAGTACTTC. The encoded protein is CASSPVEREETQYF. The full variable domain, with the rest looked up from reference TRBV5-4 and TRBJ2-5, is ETGVTQSPTHLIKTRGQQVTLRCSSQSGHNTVSWYQQALGQGPQFIFQYYREEENGRGNFPPRFSGLQFPNYSSELNVNALELDDSALYLCASSPVEREETQYFGPGTRLLVL.

The chain joins TRBV11-2 to TRBJ1-1; TRBD1 matches at 8 bases. There are 15 residues in the CDR3. The ends lost 1 base at V and 1 base at J; junction bases unmatched: 2. Germline-derived CDR1 and CDR2 are SGHAT and FQNNGV. CDR3 coding DNA: TGTGCCAGCAGCTTAGGGGGACAGGAGAACACTGAAGCTTTCTTT. Its translation: CASSLGGQENTEAFF. The full variable domain, its missing parts supplied by reference TRBV11-2 and TRBJ1-1, is EAGVAQSPRYKIIEKRQSVAFWCNPISGHATLYWYQQILGQGPKLLIQFQNNGVVDDSQLPKDRFSAERLKGVDSTLKIQPAKLEDSAVYLCASSLGGQENTEAFFGQGTRLTVV.